This is a list of T cell receptor beta chains from one sample in a study of T cells in tuberculosis. Sequencing was performed with immunoSEQ multiplex PCR; in TCRdb, only in-frame clones are kept and a portion is missing. The table lists roughly 41,000 clones, 94% of them singletons. Sequencing was done on a sample of PBMCs. These receptors all come from a donor aged 5-35 years with latent tuberculosis or without tuberculosis infection. Some clones in this sample may be carry-over from other donors' samples. Both conserved end residues are part of each CDR3. A D gene is named only where the DNA matches it firmly. Rows may omit the clone size; those that give it use once, few, many or a size class.

17,TRBV4-3,NA,TRBJ2-2,TRBD2,CASSQEPPTSGAGELFF,TGCGCCAGCAGCCAAGAACCACCAACTAGCGGGGCAGGGGAGCTGTTTTTT
14,TRBV5-1,NA,TRBJ2-5,NA,CASSSGLFQETQYF,TGCGCCAGCAGCTCCGGACTCTTCCAAGAGACCCAGTACTTC
15,TRBV5-4,NA,TRBJ2-1,TRBD1,CASSPGQAGADEQFF,TGTGCCAGCAGCCCGGGACAGGCCGGGGCCGATGAGCAGTTCTTC
18,TRBV4-3,NA,TRBJ2-7,TRBD1,CASSQEVGDSVYEYEQYF,TGCGCCAGCAGCCAAGAAGTTGGGGACAGCGTCTATGAGTACGAGCAGTACTTC
15,TRBV4-3,once,TRBJ2-2,NA,CASSQVGSRLGELFF,TGCGCCAGCAGCCAAGTGGGCTCCCGTCTCGGGGAGCTGTTTTTT
13,TRBV6-6,once,TRBJ1-1,NA,CASSKARAAEAFF,TGTGCCAGCAGTAAGGCGAGAGCGGCTGAAGCTTTCTTT
13,TRBV15,once,TRBJ1-5,NA,CATGLDFYQPQHF,TGTGCCACCGGCCTGGACTTTTATCAGCCCCAGCATTTT
14,TRBV19,NA,TRBJ2-1,NA,CASSRGEAYNEQFF,TGTGCCAGTAGTAGGGGGGAGGCCTACAATGAGCAGTTCTTC
10,TRBV19,NA,TRBJ1-1,NA,CAAKYTEAFF,TGTGCCGCTAAATACACTGAAGCTTTCTTT
14,TRBV6-5,NA,TRBJ1-2,NA,CASSYSSGNYGYTF,TGTGCCAGCAGTTACTCTTCCGGGAACTATGGCTACACCTTC
12,TRBV18,few,TRBJ2-7,NA,CASSPRGGEQYF,TGTGCCAGCTCACCCCGAGGGGGAGAGCAGTACTTC
15,TRBV5-1,NA,TRBJ1-6,TRBD1,CASSLQGQDSSPLHF,TGCGCCAGCAGCTTGCAAGGACAGGATAGTTCACCCCTCCACTTT
15,TRBV27,NA,TRBJ2-1,NA,CASSLGSTGMNEQFF,TGTGCCAGCAGTTTAGGGAGTACCGGGATGAATGAGCAGTTCTTC
10,TRBV9,NA,TRBJ1-1,NA,CASSLTGAFF,TGTGCCAGCAGCTTAACAGGGGCTTTCTTT
18,TRBV21-1,NA,TRBJ1-5,NA,CASSMETRGSSSNQPQHF,TGTGCCAGCAGCATGGAGACAAGGGGCTCCTCTAGCAATCAGCCCCAGCATTTT
12,TRBV10-3,NA,TRBJ2-2,NA,CAISESESKLFF,TGTGCCATCAGTGAGTCGGAGTCTAAGCTGTTTTTT
15,TRBV9,NA,TRBJ2-1,TRBD2,CASSLGTSGYNEQFF,TGTGCCAGCAGCCTCGGGACTAGCGGGTACAATGAGCAGTTCTTC
13,TRBV29-1,NA,TRBJ2-1,TRBD1,CSVEQGHYNEQFF,TGCAGCGTGGAACAGGGGCACTACAATGAGCAGTTCTTC
17,TRBV4-3,NA,TRBJ2-1,NA,CASSPRQARSSYNEQFF,TGCGCCAGCAGCCCGAGACAGGCCAGGAGCTCCTACAATGAGCAGTTCTTC
11,TRBV2,NA,TRBJ1-1,TRBD1,CLDRGPTEAFF,TGCCTGGACAGGGGGCCAACTGAAGCTTTCTTT
14,TRBV11-2,NA,TRBJ1-5,NA,CASSLAVSNQPQHF,TGTGCCAGCAGCTTAGCGGTGTCCAATCAGCCCCAGCATTTT
10,TRBV20-1,once,TRBJ1-2,NA,CSATRGGYTF,TGCAGTGCTACCAGGGGTGGCTACACCTTC
13,TRBV30,NA,TRBJ2-2,NA,CAWSAHNTGELFF,TGTGCCTGGAGTGCCCATAACACCGGGGAGCTGTTTTTT
12,TRBV25-1,NA,TRBJ2-1,NA,CASSEYGDEQFF,TGTGCCAGCAGTGAATATGGAGATGAGCAGTTCTTC
12,TRBV25-1,NA,TRBJ2-7,TRBD1,CASRGGLGEQYF,TGTGCCAGCAGAGGGGGCTTGGGCGAGCAGTACTTC
14,TRBV6-5,NA,TRBJ1-2,TRBD1,CASRRSTGEHGYTF,TGTGCCAGCAGACGATCGACAGGGGAACATGGCTACACCTTC